A selection of T cell receptor beta chains follows, all from one sample in a study of T-cell reconstitution after alpha-beta-depleted transplantation in children. TCRdb itself ran the PCR reads through MiXCR, one entry per CDR3 protein. The table has approximately 650,000 distinct CDR3 sequences, 13% seen once. Sequenced here: PBMCs, sampled before TCRalphabeta/CD19-depleted stem cell transplant. Every receptor here comes from a girl aged 2 to 9 with congenital amegakaryocytic thrombocytopenia, due to receive a stem cell transplant. The CDR3 runs from the conserved cysteine through the conserved F or W. D genes are given only for firm matches. Expanded clones get a size class; other rows say once, few or many, or leave the size out.

j_call | clone_size | v_call | d_call | cdr3_aa | cdr3_nt
TRBJ1-3 | few | TRBV19 | . | CASSPRLGNTIYF | TGTGCCAGTAGTCCCCGGCTGGGAAACACCATATATTTT
TRBJ2-4 | few | TRBV5-1 | . | CASRLEVLGNIQYF | TGCGCCAGCCGCCTTGAGGTCCTGGGAAACATTCAGTACTTC
TRBJ2-4 | many | TRBV20-1 | . | CSASLPNNIQYF | TGCAGTGCGAGCCTCCCAAATAACATTCAGTACTTC
TRBJ2-4 | many | TRBV11-2 | . | CASSFQGKNIQYF | TGTGCCAGCAGCTTTCAAGGGAAAAACATTCAGTACTTC
TRBJ2-7 | . | TRBV20-1 | . | CSVTGGISEQYF | TGCAGTGTAACGGGGGGCATCTCCGAGCAGTACTTC
TRBJ1-5 | many | TRBV20-1 | . | CSASEAGRRQPQHF | TGCAGTGCTAGTGAGGCCGGGAGGCGCCAGCCCCAGCATTTT
TRBJ2-3 | . | TRBV5-1 | . | CASSLASNTDTQYF | TGCGCCAGCAGCTTGGCCTCGAATACAGATACGCAGTATTTT
TRBJ2-7 | many | TRBV7-8 | . | CASTSARSSLLQSYEQYF | TGTGCCAGCACCAGCGCGCGGTCTAGCCTTCTCCAATCCTACGAGCAGTACTTC
TRBJ2-3 | many | TRBV20-1 | TRBD2 | CSAVRLAGRVSGTQYF | TGCAGTGCTGTCAGACTAGCGGGACGGGTTTCGGGGACGCAGTATTTT
TRBJ2-1 | few | TRBV7-9 | . | CASSRFRDKNVNEQFF | TGTGCCAGCAGCCGATTCCGGGACAAGAATGTGAATGAGCAGTTCTTC
TRBJ2-7 | many | TRBV29-1 | TRBD1 | CSVEEAGQATYEQYF | TGCAGCGTTGAGGAAGCCGGACAGGCCACCTACGAGCAGTACTTC
TRBJ2-1 | many | TRBV20-1 | . | CSARSISPNEQFF | TGCAGTGCTAGGAGCATATCCCCCAATGAGCAGTTCTTC
TRBJ2-4 | many | TRBV29-1 | . | CSVGQAKNIQYF | TGCAGCGTAGGACAAGCCAAAAACATTCAGTACTTC
TRBJ2-4 | many | TRBV5-1 | TRBD2 | CASSFKGRENIQYF | TGCGCCAGCAGCTTCAAGGGGAGGGAAAACATTCAGTACTTC
TRBJ1-5 | few | TRBV11-2 | . | CASSLEAGQPQHF | TGTGCCAGCAGCTTAGAGGCTGGTCAGCCCCAGCATTTT
TRBJ2-3 | . | TRBV5-5 | . | CASSLATVSDTQYF | TGTGCCAGCAGCTTGGCGACAGTTTCAGATACGCAGTATTTT
TRBJ2-2 | many | TRBV4-1 | . | CASSQDFIGGTTGELFF | TGCGCCAGCAGCCAAGACTTTATCGGGGGCACCACCGGGGAGCTGTTTTTT
TRBJ2-4 | few | TRBV5-1 | TRBD2 | CASSLEGLAENIQYF | TGCGCCAGCAGCTTGGAGGGACTAGCGGAAAACATTCAGTACTTC
TRBJ1-5 | . | TRBV4-2 | . | CARGPGLLSLASPYNQPQHF | TGTGCCAGGGGCCCCGGCCTTTTAAGTTTAGCGAGTCCTTACAATCAGCCCCAGCATTTT
TRBJ2-4 | . | TRBV5-6 | . | CASSLTTNIQYF | TGTGCCAGCAGCTTGACGACGAACATTCAGTACTTC
TRBJ2-5 | many | TRBV5-1 | . | CASSPGWSDPKETQYF | TGCGCCAGCAGCCCGGGCTGGTCGGACCCGAAAGAGACCCAGTACTTC
TRBJ2-2 | many | TRBV29-1 | TRBD2 | CSADISGKSGELFF | TGCAGCGCAGATATTAGCGGGAAGTCCGGGGAGCTGTTTTTT
TRBJ2-7 | few | TRBV5-5 | . | CASSRVSVYEQYF | TGTGCCAGCAGCCGGGTGAGTGTCTACGAGCAGTACTTC
TRBJ2-1 | . | TRBV19 | . | CASSMARDRGNEQFF | TGTGCCAGTAGTATGGCTCGGGATAGAGGGAATGAGCAGTTCTTC
TRBJ1-1 | many | TRBV5-1 | . | CASSVGLNTEAFF | TGCGCCAGCAGCGTCGGGCTAAACACTGAAGCTTTCTTT
TRBJ2-5 | . | TRBV20-1 | . | CSARRDPWGTGETQYF | TGCAGTGCTCGCCGGGACCCTTGGGGGACGGGAGAGACCCAGTACTTC
TRBJ2-7 | few | TRBV7-8 | TRBD2 | CASSHRVLAGDYEQYF | TGTGCCAGCAGCCATAGGGTACTAGCGGGGGACTACGAGCAGTACTTC
TRBJ2-1 | many | TRBV5-1 | TRBD2 | CASSFLAGGYSYNEQFF | TGCGCCAGCAGCTTCTTGGCGGGAGGATACTCCTACAATGAGCAGTTCTTC
TRBJ2-2 | . | TRBV12-3/TRBV12-4 | TRBD2 | CASSVGGPGGELFF | TGTGCCAGCTCCGTGGGAGGGCCTGGCGGGGAGCTGTTTTTT
TRBJ2-5 | . | TRBV20-1 | . | CSATQEETQYF | TGCAGTGCTACGCAGGAAGAGACCCAGTACTTC
TRBJ2-1 | many | TRBV4-1 | TRBD2 | CASSQEDPRLADTNEQFF | TGCGCCAGCAGCCAAGAAGATCCCCGACTAGCGGACACAAATGAGCAGTTCTTC
TRBJ2-5 | . | TRBV27 | TRBD2 | CASSSFGTSGETQYF | TGTGCCAGCAGTTCCTTCGGGACTAGCGGGGAGACCCAGTACTTC
TRBJ2-7 | . | TRBV15 | . | CATRGRGIYEQYF | TGTGCCACTCGTGGGAGGGGGATATACGAGCAGTACTTC
TRBJ2-5 | many | TRBV10-3 | . | CAISESPPQETQYF | TGTGCCATCAGTGAGTCTCCCCCCCAAGAGACCCAGTACTTC
TRBJ2-7 | many | TRBV20-1 | . | CSARDSEELPPAEQYF | TGCAGTGCTAGAGATTCGGAGGAACTGCCCCCGGCCGAGCAGTACTTC
TRBJ2-7 | once | TRBV29-1 | . | CSVDGIGTTYEQYF | TGCAGCGTTGATGGGATAGGGACAACCTACGAGCAGTACTTC
TRBJ2-2 | few | TRBV29-1 | TRBD2 | CSVELAGGAGELFF | TGCAGCGTTGAACTAGCGGGAGGTGCCGGGGAGCTGTTTTTT
TRBJ2-5 | . | TRBV11-2 | TRBD1 | CASSIVRDRIETQYF | TGTGCCAGCAGCATTGTCCGGGACAGAATTGAGACCCAGTACTTC
TRBJ2-7 | many | TRBV5-1 | TRBD2 | CASSLAERGTYEQYF | TGCGCCAGCAGCTTGGCCGAGCGGGGGACCTACGAGCAGTACTTC
TRBJ1-5 | . | TRBV20-1 | . | CSARVLRGGPENQPQHF | TGCAGTGCTAGGGTCCTTCGGGGGGGCCCCGAAAATCAGCCCCAGCATTTT
TRBJ2-3 | few | TRBV5-1 | . | CASSPYERGGRDTQYF | TGCGCCAGCAGCCCGTACGAAAGGGGGGGTAGAGATACGCAGTATTTT
TRBJ2-1 | . | TRBV20-1 | TRBD2 | CCAHASAGGLGYNEQFF | TGCTGTGCGCACGCGTCTGCGGGAGGCTTAGGGTACAATGAGCAGTTCTTC
TRBJ2-1 | few | TRBV11-2 | TRBD1 | CASSLTLGTGKANEQFF | TGTGCCAGCAGCTTAACTTTAGGGACAGGCAAGGCAAATGAGCAGTTCTTC
TRBJ2-5 | . | TRBV25-1 | . | CASSDPGGGTQYF | TGTGCCAGCAGTGATCCGGGTGGAGGGACCCAGTACTTC
TRBJ2-7 | few | TRBV20-1 | TRBD2 | CSALDLGLAAQYEQYF | TGCAGTGCCCTTGACTTGGGACTAGCAGCGCAATACGAGCAGTACTTC
TRBJ2-4 | many | TRBV10-3 | . | CAISESKGGKNIQYF | TGTGCCATCAGTGAGTCGAAAGGTGGCAAAAACATTCAGTACTTC
TRBJ2-5 | many | TRBV2 | TRBD1 | CASSMDRQETQYF | TGTGCCAGCAGTATGGACAGGCAAGAGACCCAGTACTTC